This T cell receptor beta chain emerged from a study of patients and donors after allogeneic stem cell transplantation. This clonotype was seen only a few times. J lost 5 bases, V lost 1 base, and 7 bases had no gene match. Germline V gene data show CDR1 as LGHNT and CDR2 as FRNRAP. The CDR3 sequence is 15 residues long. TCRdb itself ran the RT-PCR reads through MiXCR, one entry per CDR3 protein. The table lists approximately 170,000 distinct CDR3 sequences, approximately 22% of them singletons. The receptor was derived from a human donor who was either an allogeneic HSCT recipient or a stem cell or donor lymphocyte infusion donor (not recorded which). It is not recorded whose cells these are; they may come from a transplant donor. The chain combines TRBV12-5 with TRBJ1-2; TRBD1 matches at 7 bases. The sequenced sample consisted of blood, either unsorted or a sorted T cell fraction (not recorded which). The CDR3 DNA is TGTGCTAGTGGTTTGGCGACAGGGATCCCATATGGCTACACCTTC. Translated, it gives CASGLATGIPYGYTF.